The 22 T cell receptor beta chains below come from one sample, sequenced in a study of cytomegalovirus exposure and HLA in healthy donors. The study ran its PCR with 60 Vbeta and 13 Jbeta primers. Produced via immunoSEQ multiplex PCR; TCRdb's table is partial and in-frame only. The table includes tens of thousands of clones, around four fifths detected once. Sequencing was done on a sample of PBMCs. These TCRs come from a woman between 45 and 65 years old in good health and CMV-seropositive.

The genes are TRBV2 and TRBJ2-1; 7 bases fit TRBD1. This CDR3 is built from 12 residues. Germline-derived CDR1 and CDR2 are SNHLY and FYNNEI. V was clipped by 8 bases and J by 5 bases; unmatched bases: 3. The CDR3 spells CASYRGHNEQFF. CDR3 coding DNA: TGTGCCAGCTACAGGGGTCACAATGAGCAGTTCTTC.

V and J are TRBV18 and TRBJ1-2; 7 nucleotides align to TRBD1. The V gene's germline CDR1 is KGHSH and CDR2 LQKENI. This CDR3 spans 15 amino acids. The junction had 5 bases not matched to a gene; V was cut back by 4 bases and J by 0 bases. Here the CDR3 reads CASSLPGQANYGYTF. Here the CDR3 DNA reads TGTGCCAGCTCACTGCCTGGACAGGCTAACTATGGCTACACCTTC.

The chain employs TRBV30 and TRBJ2-7; 8 positions match TRBD2. The CDR3 spans 14 residues. Germline loops: CDR1 GTSNPN, CDR2 SVGIG (reference sequence). After removal of 7 bases from V and 1 base from J, the junction contained 9 bases not matched to a gene. In DNA, the CDR3 is TGTGCCTCTGGGGGTAGCGGGACTTCCTACGAGCAGTACTTC. Translating it yields CASGGSGTSYEQYF.

The chain links TRBV10-3 to TRBJ2-2; 7 nucleotides line up with TRBD1. CDR1 is ENHRY, CDR2 SYGVKD, per germline. The CDR3 extends over 14 amino acids. V lost 10 bases, J lost 4 bases, and 9 bases stayed unmatched. CDR3 DNA sequence: TGTGCCACCAGGACAGGCGGAGGCACCGGGGAGCTGTTTTTT. Translated, it gives CATRTGGGTGELFF.

This clone showed up just a few times. The rearrangement links TRBV5-1 to TRBJ2-7; 11 nucleotides agree with TRBD1. The CDR3 is 15 residues long. V was pared by 4 bases and J by 2 bases, with 5 bases of the junction left unmatched. Germline assignment: CDR1 SGHRS and CDR2 YFSETQ. The chain's CDR3 is CASSPGTGGPYEQYF. The CDR3 DNA follows: TGCGCCAGCAGCCCCGGGACAGGGGGACCCTACGAGCAGTACTTC.

The chain uses TRBV18 and TRBJ2-1; D uncertain. The CDR3 extends over 14 amino acids. Between the trimmed V and J ends, which lost 3 bases and 6 bases, there was a span of 12 bases. The germline V gene encodes CDR1 KGHSH and CDR2 LQKENI. CDR3 sequence (DNA): TGTGCCAGCTCACCCCCCCTGAGTACCAATGAGCAGTTCTTC. Translation: CASSPPLSTNEQFF.

A single count supports this clone. This rearrangement joins TRBV10-2 to TRBJ1-5; 10 bases fit TRBD1. There are 15 residues in the CDR3. The trim removed 5 bases at V and 6 bases at J, leaving 7 bases unmatched. The germline V gene encodes CDR1 WSHSY and CDR2 SAAADI. This CDR3 is CASSTGQGVGQPQHF. The CDR3 DNA follows: TGCGCCAGCAGTACCGGACAGGGGGTGGGTCAGCCCCAGCATTTT.

In this sample, this clone turned up a few times. The CDR3 nucleotides are TGTGCCAGCAGTGACTCGGGGGAAAGCGGGAGTGATGAGCAGTTCTTC. The encoded protein is CASSDSGESGSDEQFF. The chain links TRBV6-4 to TRBJ2-1, with 8 bases fitting TRBD2. The junction had 9 bases not matched to a gene; V was cut back by 0 bases and J by 8 bases. This CDR3 is built from 16 residues. The V gene's germline CDR1 is MRHNA and CDR2 SNTAGT.

The rearrangement joins TRBV11-2 to TRBJ2-7; 8 bases are shared with TRBD1. V gave up 0 bases and J gave up 3 bases; unmatched junction bases: 4. The CDR3 is 15 amino acids. The germline V gene encodes CDR1 SGHAT and CDR2 FQNNGV. CDR3 nucleotide sequence: TGTGCCAGCAGCTTAGAGGGGACAGGTCTCTACGAGCAGTACTTC. Protein sequence: CASSLEGTGLYEQYF.

The chain has TRBV5-6 and TRBJ1-1; 7 bases agree with TRBD1. This CDR3 region has 15 residues. V shed 2 bases, J shed 0 bases, and the junction held 4 bases outside the gene matches. The germline V gene has CDR1 SGHDT and CDR2 YYEEEE. Here the CDR3 reads CASSLKGQMNTEAFF. CDR3 sequence (DNA): TGTGCCAGCAGCTTAAAGGGACAGATGAACACTGAAGCTTTCTTT.

The V gene is TRBV19, the J gene TRBJ2-7; 7 bases fit TRBD2. The CDR3 totals 15 residues. With 3 bases clipped from V and 2 bases from J, the junction kept 7 bases outside the gene matches. Germline loops: CDR1 LNHDA, CDR2 SQIVND (reference sequence). The CDR3, as DNA: TGTGCCAGTAGTATTATCCCGGGAGGCGCCTACGAGCAGTACTTC. Protein: CASSIIPGGAYEQYF.

This clone was detected a few times. J is TRBJ2-3 and V is TRBV5-6; the D is unclear. Per germline, CDR1 SGHDT and CDR2 YYEEEE. The CDR3 length is 11 residues. Trimming shortened V by 3 bases and J by 9 bases, and 8 bases separated the two germline ends. The CDR3 coding sequence is TGTGCCAGCAGCTCTAGTGGCACGCAGTATTTT. It codes for CASSSSGTQYF.

This clone was observed a handful of times. The chain links TRBV30 to TRBJ2-1; 7 positions agree with TRBD1. Germline CDR1 is GTSNPN and CDR2 is SVGIG (reference sequence). With V trimmed by 5 bases and J by 5 bases, 12 bases remained unmatched. The CDR3 runs 15 residues. The CDR3 DNA sequence: TGTGCCTGGGAGAAAGTGAGGGGGCTGAACAATGAGCAGTTCTTC. This codes for CAWEKVRGLNNEQFF.

Only a few counts were recorded for this clone. The chain couples TRBV19 to TRBJ1-2; weak D call: TRBD1 (6 bases). CDR1 and CDR2 from the germline V gene are LNHDA and SQIVND (reference sequence). Deletions cut 6 bases from V and 0 bases from J, with 11 bases between. CDR3 length: 14 residues. The CDR3 DNA follows: TGTGCCAGTAGCAGCGACAGGACTAACTATGGCTACACCTTC. This codes for CASSSDRTNYGYTF.

The chain has TRBV6-1 and TRBJ2-3; a possible D gene is TRBD2 (5 bases). The ends were cut back, 5 bases at V and 1 base at J, with 10 bases in the middle. The CDR3 spans 14 residues. The germline CDR1 and CDR2 sequences are MNHNS and SASEGT. In DNA form, the CDR3 reads TGTGCCAGCAGTTTAACCGGGGGCACAGATACGCAGTATTTT. Translating it yields CASSLTGGTDTQYF.

The chain carries TRBV6-5 and TRBJ1-5; the D gene is possibly TRBD1 (6 bases). The germline gives CDR1 MNHEY, CDR2 SVGAGI. The CDR3 contains 14 residues. Between the trimmed V and J ends, which lost 5 bases and 1 base, there was a span of 9 bases. The CDR3 region is CASSQQGSNQPQHF. CDR3 coding DNA: TGTGCCAGCAGTCAACAGGGAAGCAATCAGCCCCAGCATTTT.

This chain links TRBV27 with TRBJ1-2; 7 nucleotides line up with TRBD1. Germline V gene lookup returns CDR1 MNHEY and CDR2 SMNVEV (reference sequence). This CDR3 spans 16 amino acids. V gave up 4 bases and J gave up 5 bases; unmatched junction bases: 13. CDR3 sequence (DNA): TGTGCCAGCAGTTCGTTGACCCAGACAGGGCCATATGGCTACACCTTC. Translated: CASSSLTQTGPYGYTF.

In this sample, this clone turned up a few times. The V gene is TRBV6-5, the J gene TRBJ1-1; possible D gene TRBD1, 5 bases. The CDR3 consists of 14 residues. CDR1 MNHEY and CDR2 SVGAGI come from the germline V gene. The V and J ends lost 6 bases and 8 bases respectively, with 19 bases between them. The CDR3 here is CASSPNPMGGEAFF. The CDR3 DNA is TGTGCCAGCAGCCCCAACCCCATGGGGGGAGAAGCTTTCTTT.

V usage is TRBV5-6 and J usage is TRBJ2-2; D is unclear. There are 12 residues in the CDR3. V was trimmed by 0 bases and J by 7 bases, leaving 4 bases between them. Germline V gives CDR1 SGHDT, CDR2 YYEEEE. CDR3 sequence reads: CASSLGVGELFF. For the CDR3, the DNA is TGTGCCAGCAGCTTGGGCGTCGGGGAGCTGTTTTTT.

The J gene is TRBJ2-3, the V gene TRBV2, with TRBD1 matching over 9 bases. After removal of 3 bases from V and 4 bases from J, the junction contained 5 bases not matched to a gene. From germline, CDR1 is SNHLY and CDR2 FYNNEI. There are 15 residues in the CDR3. The DNA for the CDR3 is TGTGCCAGCAGTGAGGGGACAGGGACGCCAGATACGCAGTATTTT. Its protein is CASSEGTGTPDTQYF.

As DNA, the CDR3 is TGTGCCAGCAGCCAAGGCGAGGAGACCCAGTACTTC. Its translation is CASSQGEETQYF. The chain recombines TRBV14 with TRBJ2-5, with D hard to call. There are 12 residues in the CDR3. The germline CDR1 and CDR2 sequences are SGHDN and FVKESK. V shed 1 base and J shed 5 bases, with 5 bases lying between them.

This clone was counted between two and nine times. This chain joins TRBV10-3 and TRBJ1-2, with a weak D call TRBD1 (6 bases). CDR1 is ENHRY and CDR2 is SYGVKD in the germline V gene. The V end was cut by 4 bases, the J end by 6 bases, with 12 bases between. The CDR3 covers 13 residues. CDR3 residues: CAISAAGVNGYTF. CDR3 DNA: TGTGCCATCAGTGCGGCAGGGGTTAATGGCTACACCTTC.